What follows are 11 T cell receptor beta chains derived from one specimen sequenced in a study of blood T cell repertoires in COVID-19. Here immunoSEQ multiplex PCR was the method, and the copy in TCRdb shows in-frame clones only, minus some. The sample includes roughly 40,000 clones, more than 90% seen only once; the top ten take under 6%. The sequencing input was peripheral blood. These receptors were obtained from a human donor in a cohort sampled during active COVID-19.

This chain's CDR3 is CASSPFGQGNTEAFF. CDR3 DNA sequence: TGTGCCAGCAGTCCCTTTGGGCAGGGGAACACTGAAGCTTTCTTT. The chain joins TRBV28 to TRBJ1-1; tentatively, D is TRBD1 (5 bases). This CDR3 comprises 15 residues. Germline V gene lookup returns CDR1 MDHEN and CDR2 SYDVKM. V gave up 5 bases and J gave up 1 base, with 14 bases separating them.

This clone was counted a single time. This rearrangement joins TRBV6-5 to TRBJ2-3; TRBD2 aligns across 10 bases. Per the germline V gene, CDR1 is MNHEY and CDR2 is SVGAGI. The CDR3 extends over 14 amino acids. V lost 8 bases to trimming and J lost 5 bases; unmatched junction nucleotides: 7. In nucleotides, the CDR3 is TGTGCCAGCGGCAGAAGGACTAGCGGAGATACGCAGTATTTT. Translated, it gives CASGRRTSGDTQYF.

The chain recombines TRBV7-3 with TRBJ1-1; D is undetermined. The V end was cut by 5 bases, the J end by 0 bases, with 22 bases between. Per germline, CDR1 SGHTA and CDR2 FQGTGA. The CDR3 extends over 18 amino acids. As DNA, the CDR3 is TGTGCCAGCAGCCCAGAACCCCGACGGAGAGCAATGAACACTGAAGCTTTCTTT. Amino acids: CASSPEPRRRAMNTEAFF.

For the CDR3, the DNA is TGTGCCAGCAGCTTAGATGGGTGGGGGACTAGCGGGAGTGAGCAGTTCTTC. Translation gives CASSLDGWGTSGSEQFF. The genes are TRBV11-2 and TRBJ2-1; 14 bases fit TRBD2. The CDR3 sequence is 17 residues long. Germline V gives CDR1 SGHAT, CDR2 FQNNGV. V gave up 0 bases and J gave up 9 bases; unmatched junction bases: 7.

The rearrangement joins TRBV2 to TRBJ2-7; no reliable D call. The CDR3 runs to 14 residues. Germline CDR1 and CDR2: SNHLY and FYNNEI. V dropped 1 base and J dropped 1 base, with 8 bases sitting between them. This CDR3 reads CASSEDLVSYEQYF. CDR3 coding DNA: TGTGCCAGCAGTGAAGACCTAGTGTCCTACGAGCAGTACTTC.

This clone appeared once. V is TRBV5-4 and J is TRBJ2-2; D is possibly TRBD1 (7 bases). The CDR3 covers 17 residues. The V end lost 2 bases, the J end lost 4 bases, and 18 bases lay between the germline ends. Looked up from germline, CDR1 is SGHNT and CDR2 is YYREEE (reference sequence). The CDR3 sequence: CASSLPWDQGGTGELFF. The CDR3 region has the DNA TGTGCCAGCAGCTTACCGTGGGACCAGGGGGGCACCGGGGAGCTGTTTTTT. Filled out from reference TRBV5-4 and TRBJ2-2, the complete variable domain reads ETGVTQSPTHLIKTRGQQVTLRCSSQSGHNTVSWYQQALGQGPQFIFQYYREEENGRGNFPPRFSGLQFPNYSSELNVNALELDDSALYLCASSLPWDQGGTGELFFGEGSRLTVL.

The chain combines TRBV10-3 with TRBJ2-7, with a possible D match to TRBD1 (6 bases). V lost 4 bases and J lost 5, with 18 bases in between. In germline, CDR1 is ENHRY, CDR2 SYGVKD. The length of the CDR3 is 15 residues. The DNA for the CDR3 is TGTGCCATCAGTGGGCCCCAGGGGTTGTTCGACGAGCAGTACTTC. This gives the protein CAISGPQGLFDEQYF.

The V call is TRBV2, the J call TRBJ2-3; 11 bases agree with TRBD1. This CDR3 is 16 amino acids long. The V gene end was trimmed by 7 bases and the J gene end by 1 base; junction bases not matched to a gene: 7. CDR1 is SNHLY, CDR2 FYNNEI, per germline. In DNA form, the CDR3 reads TGTGCCAGCATTAGGACAGGGGGCGAGGGCACAGATACGCAGTATTTT. Translating gives CASIRTGGEGTDTQYF. Full variable domain (outside the CDR3, taken from reference TRBV2 and TRBJ2-3): EPEVTQTPSHQVTQMGQEVILRCVPISNHLYFYWYRQILGQKVEFLVSFYNNEISEKSEIFDDQFSVERPDGSNFTLKIRSTKLEDSAMYFCASIRTGGEGTDTQYFGPGTRLTVL.

This chain joins TRBV5-6 and TRBJ2-1, with D unresolved. V was trimmed by 4 bases and J by 6 bases, leaving 8 bases between them. CDR1 is SGHDT, CDR2 YYEEEE, per germline. The CDR3 runs to 12 residues. CDR3 sequence (DNA): TGTGCCAGCAGCCGTCTTAGCAATGAGCAGTTCTTC. Amino acids: CASSRLSNEQFF. The whole variable domain, filled in from reference TRBV5-6 and TRBJ2-1, reads DAGVTQSPTHLIKTRGQQVTLRCSPKSGHDTVSWYQQALGQGPQFIFQYYEEEERQRGNFPDRFSGHQFPNYSSELNVNALLLGDSALYLCASSRLSNEQFFGPGTRLTVL.

The chain combines TRBV11-2 with TRBJ2-2, with 8 positions matching TRBD1. V was clipped by 1 base and J by 5 bases; unmatched bases: 9. The germline gives CDR1 SGHAT, CDR2 FQNNGV. This CDR3 has 17 amino acids. In nucleotides, the CDR3 is TGTGCCAGCAGCTTAGTCGGTGGACAGGGTCGGACCGGGGAGCTGTTTTTT. It encodes CASSLVGGQGRTGELFF.

The rearrangement links TRBV2 to TRBJ2-6, with D tentatively TRBD2 (5 bases). Trimming removed 8 bases at V and 2 bases at J, with 16 bases between. The V gene's germline CDR1 is SNHLY and CDR2 FYNNEI. The CDR3 is 16 amino acids. The CDR3 DNA reads TGTGCCAGCGCCCGGGAAACTACCCCTGGGGCCAACGTCCTGACTTTC. This gives the protein CASARETTPGANVLTF.